This T cell receptor (beta chain) comes out of a study of OX40 agonist ivuxolimab in advanced cancers. The study's findings and limits: With doses of 0.1-3.0 mg/kg, partial responders showed among the lowest clonal expansion. Antigen specificity of clonally expanded peripheral T cells was not established.

Libraries were prepared by immunoSEQ multiplex PCR; TCRdb keeps only in-frame clonotypes and omits some of them. The data contain just under 20,000 clones, around 80% of them seen just once; the ten biggest clones take up 14%. V was trimmed by 7 bases and J by 6 bases, leaving 16 bases between them. This CDR3 comprises 14 residues. Germline values: CDR1 LNHDA, CDR2 SQIVND (reference sequence). For this clone: The target antigen is unknown.

The chain employs TRBV19 and TRBJ1-5; possibly TRBD1 for D (5 bases). The sequencing here drew on CD4+ or CD8+ T cells sorted from blood, taken in a trial of the OX40 agonist ivuxolimab. This receptor was obtained from an adult with an advanced solid tumor such as melanoma, head and neck, liver or kidney cancer. This chain's CDR3 is CASTSQGRGQPQHF. In DNA, the CDR3 is TGTGCCAGTACCTCTCAGGGTCGAGGTCAGCCCCAGCATTTT.